What follows are 8 T cell receptor beta chains derived from one specimen sequenced in a study of siplizumab effects on memory and regulatory T cells. Repertoires were generated with immunoSEQ multiplex PCR, while TCRdb's copy carries only in-frame clones and drops some. The sample lists fewer than 60,000 clones, roughly 92% occurring once. The sequenced sample was CD8+ T cells sorted from blood. All receptors come from a human donor in good health.

The chain combines TRBV10-3 with TRBJ2-7; 7 nucleotides match TRBD1. Unmatched junction bases numbered 8, after V lost 6 bases and J lost 3 bases. This CDR3 contains 14 residues. Germline values: CDR1 ENHRY, CDR2 SYGVKD. The chain's CDR3 is CAIRSRDRVYEQYF. The DNA for the CDR3 is TGTGCCATCAGAAGCCGGGACAGAGTCTACGAGCAGTACTTC.

The rearrangement links TRBV19 to TRBJ1-6; 7 positions match TRBD1. Germline V gives CDR1 LNHDA, CDR2 SQIVND (reference sequence). This CDR3 is 14 amino acids long. The trim removed 10 bases at V and 6 bases at J, leaving 9 bases unmatched. The CDR3 loop reads CATTLGTANSPLHF. For the CDR3, the DNA is TGTGCCACAACGCTGGGGACAGCTAATTCACCCCTCCACTTT.

The chain recombines TRBV9 with TRBJ1-5, with D unclear. Germline V gene sequence: CDR1 SGDLS, CDR2 YYNGEE. This CDR3 region has 16 residues. With 0 bases removed from V and 0 bases from J, the gap between germline ends came to 10 bases. The CDR3 loop is CASSVEPTLSNQPQHF. Written as DNA, the CDR3 is TGTGCCAGCAGCGTAGAGCCCACTCTTAGCAATCAGCCCCAGCATTTT. The full variable domain, its missing parts supplied by reference TRBV9 and TRBJ1-5, is DSGVTQTPKHLITATGQRVTLRCSPRSGDLSVYWYQQSLDQGLQFLIQYYNGEERAKGNILERFSAQQFPDLHSELNLSSLELGDSALYFCASSVEPTLSNQPQHFGDGTRLSIL.

This rearrangement joins TRBV7-9 to TRBJ1-1, with 7 bases aligning to TRBD1. The ends lost 5 bases at V and 3 bases at J; junction bases unmatched: 12. This CDR3 comprises 16 residues. Looked up from germline, CDR1 is SEHNR and CDR2 is FQNEAQ (reference sequence). CDR3 sequence reads: CASSHNPTGRYTEAFF. In DNA, the CDR3 is TGTGCCAGCAGCCACAACCCGACAGGGAGGTACACTGAAGCTTTCTTT.

The rearrangement joins TRBV10-3 to TRBJ1-1; 8 bases agree with TRBD1. Germline assignment: CDR1 ENHRY and CDR2 SYGVKD. V was pared by 9 bases and J by 6 bases, with 12 bases of the junction left unmatched. The CDR3 is 14 residues long. This CDR3 is CAIQGAAVRAEAFF. Here the CDR3 DNA reads TGTGCCATTCAGGGGGCGGCAGTTAGGGCTGAAGCTTTCTTT.

The rearrangement links TRBV25-1 to TRBJ2-5, with D tentatively TRBD1 (6 bases). This CDR3 comprises 16 residues. CDR1 and CDR2 from the germline V gene are MGHDK and SYGVNS. V lost 3 bases, J lost 4 bases, and 18 bases lay in between. CDR3 DNA: TGTGCCAGCAGTGAGTCCAGGGGCTCCCATCGAGAGACCCAGTACTTC. It specifies CASSESRGSHRETQYF.

V usage is TRBV4-1 and J usage is TRBJ1-2; 9 bases agree with TRBD1. There are 15 residues in the CDR3. V lost 4 bases to trimming and J lost 8 bases; unmatched junction nucleotides: 11. Germline lookup yields CDR1 MGHRA and CDR2 YSYEKL. This CDR3 is CASSLPSDRGNGYTF. In nucleotides, the CDR3 is TGCGCCAGCAGCCTCCCCTCGGACAGGGGAAACGGCTACACCTTC.

The chain combines TRBV7-9 with TRBJ2-7, with D hard to call. Trimming left V 4 bases short and J 0 bases short, with 16 bases between. Germline-derived CDR1 and CDR2 are SEHNR and FQNEAQ (reference sequence). This CDR3 comprises 16 residues. CDR3 nucleotides: TGTGCCAGCAGCTACGGATTGGGATTGAGCTCCTACGAGCAGTACTTC. Translation: CASSYGLGLSSYEQYF.